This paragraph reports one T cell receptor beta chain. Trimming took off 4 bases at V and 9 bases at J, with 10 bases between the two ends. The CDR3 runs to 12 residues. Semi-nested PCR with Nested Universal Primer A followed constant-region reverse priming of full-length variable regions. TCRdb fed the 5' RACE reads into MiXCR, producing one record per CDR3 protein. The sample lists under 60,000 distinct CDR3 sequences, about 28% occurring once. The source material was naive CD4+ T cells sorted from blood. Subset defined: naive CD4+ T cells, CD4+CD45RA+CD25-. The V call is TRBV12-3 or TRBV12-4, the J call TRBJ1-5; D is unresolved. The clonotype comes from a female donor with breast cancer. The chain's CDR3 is CASSSSTRPQHF. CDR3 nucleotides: TGTGCCAGCAGTTCGAGTACCAGGCCCCAGCATTTT.